A selection of T cell receptor beta chains follows, all from one sample in a study of blood T cells in healthy people across ages. TCRdb re-derived calls from the 5' RACE reads in MiXCR, one entry per CDR3 protein. Here the sample spans hundreds of thousands of distinct CDR3 sequences, over 45% being singletons. Sequences were obtained from blood. These receptors were taken from a woman in her sixties in good health. CDR3s include the opening cysteine and the closing phenylalanine or tryptophan. A D gene is named only where the DNA matches it firmly. Size is stated for part of the rows, as once, few or many counts, or as a class when the clone is expanded.

TRBJ2-1	few	TRBD2	TRBV20-1	TGCAGTGCTAGAGGACTAGCGAGATACAATGAGCAGTTCTTC	CSARGLARYNEQFF
TRBJ1-1	few	.	TRBV5-5	TGTGCCAGCAGCTTGGGATTCGGTGCGAACACTGAAGCTTTCTTT	CASSLGFGANTEAFF
TRBJ2-1	.	TRBD2	TRBV10-3	TGTGCCACCAGCGGACTAGCGGGAATGGGTGAGCAGTTCTTC	CATSGLAGMGEQFF
TRBJ2-7	.	TRBD2	TRBV20-1	TGCAGTCCCCAGCGGGAGACTAGCGATGGGCAGTACTTC	CSPQRETSDGQYF
TRBJ1-2	few	.	TRBV28	TGTGCCAGCAGCCGGACTGGGACCGCTAACTATGGCTACACCTTC	CASSRTGTANYGYTF
TRBJ2-2	.	.	TRBV19	TGTGCCAGTACCCCGAGTGGGTGGAACACCGGGGAGCTGTTTTTT	CASTPSGWNTGELFF
TRBJ2-3	.	TRBD2	TRBV20-1	TGCAGTGCTAGTCCCAATCTGGTGGGACTAGCGGGAGGTGCAGATACGCAGTATTTT	CSASPNLVGLAGGADTQYF
TRBJ2-7	.	.	TRBV30	TGTGCCTGGAGTCCACAGGACTACGAGCAGTACTTC	CAWSPQDYEQYF
TRBJ2-7	.	TRBD2	TRBV4-3	TGCGCCAGCAGCCAAGAAAGACTAGCGGGCAACGAGCAGTACTTC	CASSQERLAGNEQYF
TRBJ2-3	.	.	TRBV6-2/TRBV6-3	TGTGCCAGCAGTTACAGTTGGGGTCGAGATACGCAGTATTTT	CASSYSWGRDTQYF
TRBJ2-7	.	.	TRBV3-1	TGTGCCAACAGCCAAACCGTCGGCCGGGGCGAGCAGTACTTC	CANSQTVGRGEQYF
TRBJ2-3	.	TRBD1	TRBV28	TGTGCCAGCAGTGCAACAGGGGGCGACACAGATACGCAGTATTTT	CASSATGGDTDTQYF
TRBJ1-2	.	TRBD1	TRBV10-3	TGTGCCAGCCGACAGGGAAACGACTATGGCTACACCTTC	CASRQGNDYGYTF
TRBJ2-6	once	.	TRBV20-1	TGCAGTGCTAGAGACCTTAACCCGTCTCCGCCGGGACATGCACAAAGCTCTGGGGCCAACGTCCTGACTTTC	CSARDLNPSPPGHAQSSGANVLTF
TRBJ2-6	.	.	TRBV20-1	TGCAGTGCGAGGCCCGAGCCTGGGGCCAACGTCCTGACTTTC	CSARPEPGANVLTF
TRBJ1-2	.	.	TRBV20-1	TGCAGTGCATGGAGGGGGAACCATGGCTACACCTTC	CSAWRGNHGYTF
TRBJ2-1	few	.	TRBV29-1	TGCAGCGTCCCCAGGATGTCGCCCCTCTACAATGAGCAGTTCTTC	CSVPRMSPLYNEQFF
TRBJ2-3	.	TRBD2	TRBV20-1	TGCAGTGCTAGAGAAGGGCGGACTAGTCTGTCTGATACGCAGTATTTT	CSAREGRTSLSDTQYF
TRBJ2-6	.	.	TRBV6-5	TGTGCCAGCAGTTACGGATGGGGGACAGGGGCCAACGTCCTGACTTTC	CASSYGWGTGANVLTF
TRBJ1-6	few	TRBD1	TRBV20-1	TGCAGTGCTAGGCCGGGACAGGGTTATTCACCCCTCCACTTT	CSARPGQGYSPLHF
TRBJ1-2	once	TRBD1	TRBV20-1	TGCAGTGCTAGTGGGACAGGAGGACCGATAAACTATGGCTACACCTTC	CSASGTGGPINYGYTF
TRBJ2-1	.	TRBD2	TRBV20-1	TGCAGTGCTAGAAAGTATACTAGCGGGACCGAGCAGTTCTTC	CSARKYTSGTEQFF
TRBJ2-4	.	TRBD2	TRBV12-3/TRBV12-4	TGTGCCAGCAGTCACCCCGGCGGGAGGGGAGCCAAAAACGTTCAGTACTTC	CASSHPGGRGAKNVQYF
TRBJ1-5	few	TRBD1	TRBV20-1	TGCAGTGCGAGGGTGGGACAGGGTAATCAGCCCCAGCATTTT	CSARVGQGNQPQHF
TRBJ2-3	many	.	TRBV20-1	TGCAGTGCTAGTGACAGTTGGGGCACAGATACGCAGTATTTT	CSASDSWGTDTQYF
TRBJ2-7	few	.	TRBV3-1	TGTGCCAGCAGCCAAGTTGGGGAAGGGAACTACGAGCAGTACTTC	CASSQVGEGNYEQYF
TRBJ2-7	.	.	TRBV6-2/TRBV6-3	TGTGCCAGCAGTTACTCGAATCCGGTCGGCTGGGAGCAGTACTTC	CASSYSNPVGWEQYF
TRBJ1-4	few	TRBD1	TRBV12-3/TRBV12-4	TGTGCCAGCAGTTTAGACGGGACAGGGGAGGAAAAACTGTTTTTT	CASSLDGTGEEKLFF
TRBJ1-1	.	.	TRBV28	TGTGCCAGCAGTTTGGGAGAAGGGCGGATTACTGAAGCTTTCTTT	CASSLGEGRITEAFF
TRBJ1-1	few	TRBD1	TRBV2	TGTGCCAGCAGGGATACAGGGGGCACTGAAGCTTTCTTT	CASRDTGGTEAFF
TRBJ2-5	few	TRBD1	TRBV29-1	TGCAGCGTTGAAACAGGGGGAGTGGAGACCCAGTACTTC	CSVETGGVETQYF
TRBJ2-1	.	.	TRBV9	TGTGCCAGCAGCGTAGAGGGCGGGCTTATTTACAATGAGCAGTTCTTC	CASSVEGGLIYNEQFF
TRBJ1-1	once	.	TRBV28	TGTGCCAGCAGTTCGCGCCGTCGGGCTTTCTTT	CASSSRRRAFF
TRBJ2-1	few	.	TRBV7-9	TGTGCCAGCACAGCCAGGGGCAGCTCCTACAATGAGCAGTTCTTC	CASTARGSSYNEQFF
TRBJ2-3	few	TRBD1	TRBV28	TGTGCCAGCAGCCGACAGGGGCGGATTTCAGATACGCAGTATTTT	CASSRQGRISDTQYF
TRBJ2-1	few	TRBD2	TRBV20-1	TGCAGTGCTAGATCGACTAGCGCCCCTCCGGGGCAGCAGTTCTTC	CSARSTSAPPGQQFF
TRBJ2-3	.	TRBD2	TRBV12-3/TRBV12-4	TGTGCCAGCAGTACTAGCGAAGATACGCAGTATTTT	CASSTSEDTQYF
TRBJ2-1	.	.	TRBV6-1	TGTGCCAGCACACAGACAAGCGGACCCTACAATGAGCAGTTCTTC	CASTQTSGPYNEQFF
TRBJ2-2	.	.	TRBV7-2	TGTGCCAGCAGACAAACCCGGGAGCGGGCCGGGGAGCTGTTTTTT	CASRQTRERAGELFF
TRBJ2-7	.	.	TRBV7-3	TGTGCCAGCAGCCCGGTAATCCGGGGGTTCCGTTACGAGCAGTACTTC	CASSPVIRGFRYEQYF
TRBJ2-1	.	TRBD2	TRBV27	TGTGCCAGCAGTCCAGGACTAGCGGGAGCCGATGAGCAGTTCTTC	CASSPGLAGADEQFF
TRBJ1-2	.	.	TRBV4-2	TGTGCCAGCAGCCAAGAGGCCTATGGCTACACCTTC	CASSQEAYGYTF
TRBJ2-2	few	TRBD1	TRBV2	TGTGCCAGCAGTGTCCACCGTGGGGACAGAAACACCGGGGAGCTGTTTTTT	CASSVHRGDRNTGELFF
TRBJ2-7	once	.	TRBV27	TGTGCCAGCAGTAAGGACCGGGACCGGTACTACGAGCAGTACTTC	CASSKDRDRYYEQYF
TRBJ2-1	.	.	TRBV29-1	TGCAGCGTTTGGGACAACTACAATGAGCAGTTCTTC	CSVWDNYNEQFF
TRBJ2-5	few	.	TRBV6-2/TRBV6-3	TGTGCCAGCAGTGGAACTAGGACGACGACCCAGTACTTC	CASSGTRTTTQYF
TRBJ2-1	.	TRBD2	TRBV7-3	TGTGCCAGCAGCCAAGGGGGACTAGCGGGTAATGAGCAGTTCTTC	CASSQGGLAGNEQFF
TRBJ2-3	once	TRBD2	TRBV12-3/TRBV12-4	TGTGCCAGCAGCACCCTAGCGGGAGGGCCCACAGATACGCAGTATTTT	CASSTLAGGPTDTQYF
TRBJ2-1	.	.	TRBV20-1	TGCAGTGCTAGAGCGGGAAATGAGCAGTTCTTC	CSARAGNEQFF
TRBJ2-7	.	.	TRBV18	TGTGCCAGCTCACCCACATTGGGGCGACAGGTCACCTACGAGCAGTACTTC	CASSPTLGRQVTYEQYF
TRBJ2-1	.	.	TRBV27	TGTGCCAGCAGTTTATACCGGGAGTTGGGCAATGAGCAGTTCTTC	CASSLYRELGNEQFF
TRBJ2-1	few	.	TRBV21-1	.	CASSKVAGGANEQFF
TRBJ2-7	few	TRBD1	TRBV2	TGTGCCAGCAGCGGGGACAGGAACTACGAGCAGTACTTC	CASSGDRNYEQYF